The T cell receptor (beta chain) under discussion was sequenced for a study of shared clonotypes between healthy human individuals. Study observations and caveats: Sampling involved blood alone; tissue repertoires likely differ. Sharing across four donors was seen in roughly 5% of naive CD4 clonotypes. Despite large depth, rarefaction showed incomplete sorted-subset sequencing.

This clone showed up just once. No antigen is known for it. Here immunoSEQ multiplex PCR was the method, and the copy in TCRdb shows in-frame clones only, minus some. The repertoire holds over 2,000,000 clones, just over 90% seen once, with 1.5% to 2% in the top ten. As defined, naive CD8 cells were CD45RO-negative and positively selected for CCR7, with terminally differentiated effector memory CD45RA+ cells excluded. The receptor's source is a man aged 18-30 years in good health. Some clones in this sample may be carry-over from other donors' samples. The sequencing input was naive CD8+ T cells from PBMCs.

The CDR3 loop reads CASSPRTGRKETQYF. CDR3 nucleotide sequence: TGTGCCAGCAGCCCCCGGACAGGGAGAAAAGAGACCCAGTACTTC. The chain links TRBV7-9 to TRBJ2-5, with 8 bases matching TRBD1. V shed 5 bases and J 3 bases; nucleotides not matched to a gene: 8. Germline loops: CDR1 SEHNR, CDR2 FQNEAQ (reference sequence). The CDR3 length is 15 residues.